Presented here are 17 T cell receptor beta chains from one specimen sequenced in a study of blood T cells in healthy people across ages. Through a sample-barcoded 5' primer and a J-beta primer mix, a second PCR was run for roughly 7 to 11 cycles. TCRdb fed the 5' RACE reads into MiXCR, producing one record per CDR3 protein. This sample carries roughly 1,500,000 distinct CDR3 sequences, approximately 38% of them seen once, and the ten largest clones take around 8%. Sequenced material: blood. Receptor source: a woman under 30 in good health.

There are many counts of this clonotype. The CDR3 reads CSARDHVGYGYTF. CDR3 nucleotide sequence: TGCAGTGCTAGAGATCACGTTGGCTATGGCTACACCTTC. The chain couples TRBV20-1 to TRBJ1-2, with D unresolved. Trimming shortened V by 0 bases and J by 4 bases, and 9 bases separated the two germline ends. Germline CDR1 is DFQATT and CDR2 is SNEGSKA (reference sequence). CDR3 length: 13 amino acids.

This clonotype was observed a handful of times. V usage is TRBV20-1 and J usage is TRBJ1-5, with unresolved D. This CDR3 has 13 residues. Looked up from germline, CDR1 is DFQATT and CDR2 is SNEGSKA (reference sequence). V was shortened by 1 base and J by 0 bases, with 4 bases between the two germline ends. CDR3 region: CSARGNSNQPQHF. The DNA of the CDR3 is TGCAGTGCTAGAGGGAATAGCAATCAGCCCCAGCATTTT.

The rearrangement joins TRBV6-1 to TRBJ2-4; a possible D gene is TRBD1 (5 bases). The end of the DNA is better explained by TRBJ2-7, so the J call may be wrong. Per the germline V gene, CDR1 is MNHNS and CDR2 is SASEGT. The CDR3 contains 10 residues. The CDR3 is CAQGTNEQYF. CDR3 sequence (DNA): TGTGCCCAGGGTACTAACGAGCAGTACTTC.

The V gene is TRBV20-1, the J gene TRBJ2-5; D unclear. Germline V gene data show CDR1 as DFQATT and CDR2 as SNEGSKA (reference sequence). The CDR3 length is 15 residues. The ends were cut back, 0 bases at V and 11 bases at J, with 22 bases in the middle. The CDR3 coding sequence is TGCAGTGCTAGAGATGCCCAGCGTACCTACAATGAGCAGTACTTC. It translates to CSARDAQRTYNEQYF.

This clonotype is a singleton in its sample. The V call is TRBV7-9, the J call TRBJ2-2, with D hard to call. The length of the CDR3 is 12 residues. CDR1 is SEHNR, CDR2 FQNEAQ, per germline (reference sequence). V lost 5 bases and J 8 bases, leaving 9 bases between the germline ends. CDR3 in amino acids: CASSVPLGELFF. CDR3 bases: TGTGCCAGCAGCGTACCGCTGGGGGAGCTGTTTTTT.

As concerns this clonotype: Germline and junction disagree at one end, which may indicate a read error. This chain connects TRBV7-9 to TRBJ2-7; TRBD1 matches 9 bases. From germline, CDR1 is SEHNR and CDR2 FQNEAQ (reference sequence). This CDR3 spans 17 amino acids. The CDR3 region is CAGSPTPGQGPTYEQYF. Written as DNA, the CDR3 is TGTGCCGGCAGCCCCACCCCGGGACAGGGACCAACCTACGAGCAGTACTTC.

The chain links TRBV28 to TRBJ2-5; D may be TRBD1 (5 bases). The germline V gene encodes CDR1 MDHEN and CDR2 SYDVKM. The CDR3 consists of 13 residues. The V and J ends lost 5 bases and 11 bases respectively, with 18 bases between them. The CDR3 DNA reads TGTGCCAGCAGTGTTTCAGACAGCTTACCGCAGTACTTC. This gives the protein CASSVSDSLPQYF.

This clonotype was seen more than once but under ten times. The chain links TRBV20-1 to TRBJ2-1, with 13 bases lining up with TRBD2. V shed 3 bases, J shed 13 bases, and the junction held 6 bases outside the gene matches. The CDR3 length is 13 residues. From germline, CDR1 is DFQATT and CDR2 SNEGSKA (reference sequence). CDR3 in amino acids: CSASPGLAGPQFF. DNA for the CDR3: TGCAGTGCTAGTCCGGGACTAGCGGGGCCCCAGTTCTTC.

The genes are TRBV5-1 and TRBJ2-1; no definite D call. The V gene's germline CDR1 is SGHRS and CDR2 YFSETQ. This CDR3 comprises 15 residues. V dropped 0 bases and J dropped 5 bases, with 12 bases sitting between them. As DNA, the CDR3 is TGCGCCAGCAGCTTGGAAGGGCCCCCCAACAATGAGCAGTTCTTC. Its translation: CASSLEGPPNNEQFF.

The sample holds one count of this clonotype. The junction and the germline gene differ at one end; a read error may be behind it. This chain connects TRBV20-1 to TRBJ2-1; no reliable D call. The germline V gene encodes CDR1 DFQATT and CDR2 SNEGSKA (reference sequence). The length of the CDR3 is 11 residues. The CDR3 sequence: CSAGDRDEQFF. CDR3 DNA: TGCAGTGCTGGAGACCGGGATGAGCAGTTCTTC.

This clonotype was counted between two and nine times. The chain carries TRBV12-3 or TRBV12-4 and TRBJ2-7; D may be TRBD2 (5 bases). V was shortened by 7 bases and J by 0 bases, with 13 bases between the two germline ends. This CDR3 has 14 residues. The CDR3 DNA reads TGTGCCAGCACTCTTAGCGACGGCTCCTACGAGCAGTACTTC. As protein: CASTLSDGSYEQYF.

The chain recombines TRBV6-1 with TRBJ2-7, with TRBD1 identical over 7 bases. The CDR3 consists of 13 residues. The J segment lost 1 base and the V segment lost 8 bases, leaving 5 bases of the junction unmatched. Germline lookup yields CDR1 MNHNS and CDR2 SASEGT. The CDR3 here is CASHYRGSYEQYF. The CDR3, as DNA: TGTGCCAGCCATTACAGGGGATCCTACGAGCAGTACTTC.

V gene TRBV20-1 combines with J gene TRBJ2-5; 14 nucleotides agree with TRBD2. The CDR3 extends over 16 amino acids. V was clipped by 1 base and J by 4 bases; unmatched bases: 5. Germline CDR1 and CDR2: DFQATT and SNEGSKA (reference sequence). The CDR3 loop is CSARGGGLAGGETQYF. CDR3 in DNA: TGCAGTGCTAGAGGGGGAGGACTAGCGGGAGGAGAGACCCAGTACTTC.

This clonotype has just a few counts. CDR3 nucleotides: TGTGCCAGCAGCCATCTGGACAGGGGAGGAGGCAATGAGCAGTTCTTC. This encodes CASSHLDRGGGNEQFF. The V call is TRBV6-2 or TRBV6-3, the J call TRBJ2-1; TRBD1 matches 9 bases. Germline CDR1 reads MNHEY; CDR2 reads SVGEGT. The CDR3 extends over 16 amino acids. V shed 6 bases, J shed 6 bases, and the junction held 12 bases outside the gene matches.

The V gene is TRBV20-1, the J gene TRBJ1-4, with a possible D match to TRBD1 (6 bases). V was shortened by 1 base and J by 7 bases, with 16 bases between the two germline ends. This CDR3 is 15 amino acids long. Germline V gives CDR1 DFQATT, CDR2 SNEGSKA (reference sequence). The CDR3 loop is CSARVLGGGSEKLFF. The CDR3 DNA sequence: TGCAGTGCTAGAGTTTTGGGAGGGGGGAGTGAAAAACTGTTTTTT.

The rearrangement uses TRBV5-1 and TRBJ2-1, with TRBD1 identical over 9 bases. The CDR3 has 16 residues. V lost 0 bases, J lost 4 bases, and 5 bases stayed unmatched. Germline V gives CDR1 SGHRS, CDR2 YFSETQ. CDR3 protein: CASSLGGTGPYNEQFF. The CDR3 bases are TGCGCCAGCAGCTTGGGCGGGACAGGGCCTTACAATGAGCAGTTCTTC.

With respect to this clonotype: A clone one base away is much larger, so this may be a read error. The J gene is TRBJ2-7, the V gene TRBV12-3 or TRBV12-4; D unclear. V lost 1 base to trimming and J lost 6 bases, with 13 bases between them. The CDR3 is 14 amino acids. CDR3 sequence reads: CASSLEAGTSEQYF. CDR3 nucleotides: TGTGCCAGCAGTTTAGAGGCAGGAACCTCCGAGCAGTACTTC.